The entry below describes one T cell receptor beta chain. Its antigen is as yet unknown. The assay was immunoSEQ multiplex PCR, and TCRdb's table has in-frame clones only and misses some. The table shows 50,000 or so clones, with 94% occurring only once. The source of the sample is a study of cytomegalovirus exposure and HLA in healthy donors. About the research overall: Later, an analysis reported that the 95 to 150 validation repertoires had used the same platform as the approximately 660 first-cohort repertoires. Study-wide points: Many donors carried some public TCRs, although rarity characterized most TCR sequences. The listing of roughly 160 TCR beta chains classed them as cytomegalovirus-associated.

CDR3 length equals 14 residues. V shed 3 bases, J shed 5 bases, and the junction held 3 bases outside the gene matches. The germline CDR1 and CDR2 sequences are SGHDN and FVKESK. The TCR comes from a woman aged 18 to 35 in good health and CMV-seropositive. Sequencing input: PBMCs. This chain connects TRBV14 to TRBJ2-2, with TRBD1 matching 7 bases. This CDR3 reads CASSQDRQTGELFF. The CDR3 region has the DNA TGTGCCAGCAGCCAGGACAGGCAGACCGGGGAGCTGTTTTTT.